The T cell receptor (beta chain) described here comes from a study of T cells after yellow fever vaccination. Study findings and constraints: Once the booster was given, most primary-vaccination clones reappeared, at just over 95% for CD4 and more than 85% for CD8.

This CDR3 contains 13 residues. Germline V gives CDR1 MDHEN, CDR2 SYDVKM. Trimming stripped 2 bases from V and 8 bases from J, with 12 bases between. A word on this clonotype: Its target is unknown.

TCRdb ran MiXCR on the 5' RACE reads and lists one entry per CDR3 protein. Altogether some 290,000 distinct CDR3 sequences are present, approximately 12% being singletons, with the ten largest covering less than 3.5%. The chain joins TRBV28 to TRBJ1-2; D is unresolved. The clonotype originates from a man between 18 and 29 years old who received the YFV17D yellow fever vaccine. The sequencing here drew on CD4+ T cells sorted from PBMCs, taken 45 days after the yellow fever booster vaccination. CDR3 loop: CASSLIGLRGYTF. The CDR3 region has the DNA TGTGCCAGCAGTTTAATCGGATTACGGGGCTACACCTTC.